This paragraph reports one T cell receptor (beta chain). Its specificity is unknown. MiXCR, applied by TCRdb to the RT-PCR reads, yields one record per CDR3 protein. Among 700,000 to 900,000 distinct CDR3 sequences, around 20% were seen once, and the ten largest hold roughly 10%. V was pared by 0 bases and J by 0 bases, with 11 bases between. The germline V gene has CDR1 MGHRA and CDR2 YSYEKL. CDR3 size: 17 residues. These data belong to a study of response to subunit inactivated influenza vaccine. Study outcomes and limitations: That few new T cells are recruited by each seasonal influenza vaccination was the authors' suggestion.

This TCR derives from a man aged 45-60 years who received an inactivated influenza vaccine. The rearrangement links TRBV4-1 to TRBJ2-2, with D possibly matching TRBD2 (5 bases). The sequencing used PBMCs from blood, collected 5 days after vaccination. CDR3 in amino acids: CASSQDGRGANTGELFF. The CDR3 DNA is TGCGCCAGCAGCCAAGATGGACGGGGAGCGAACACCGGGGAGCTGTTTTTT.